The clone carrying this T cell receptor beta chain is a singleton in its sample. This sample is drawn from a study of blood T cell repertoires in COVID-19. In the authors' methods: Reference gene primer amplification yielded estimated nucleated cell counts. The protocol was immunoSEQ multiplex PCR, while the TCRdb copy is restricted to in-frame clones and leaves out a portion. That table is the source of V, J and clone size, and D and trimming were worked out from the DNA. The table has a few hundred thousand clones, approximately 90% seen once. V lost 2 bases and J lost 6; bases outside the gene matches: 4. Germline values: CDR1 LGHNA, CDR2 YNFKEQ. This CDR3 contains 16 residues.

This clonotype originated in a man younger than 35 with active or convalescent COVID-19. The chain links TRBV4-2 to TRBJ2-2, with TRBD2 identical over 12 bases. What was sequenced was peripheral blood. The CDR3 region is CASSQLAGGGSGELFF. In DNA form, the CDR3 reads TGTGCCAGCAGCCAACTAGCGGGAGGGGGGTCCGGGGAGCTGTTTTTT.